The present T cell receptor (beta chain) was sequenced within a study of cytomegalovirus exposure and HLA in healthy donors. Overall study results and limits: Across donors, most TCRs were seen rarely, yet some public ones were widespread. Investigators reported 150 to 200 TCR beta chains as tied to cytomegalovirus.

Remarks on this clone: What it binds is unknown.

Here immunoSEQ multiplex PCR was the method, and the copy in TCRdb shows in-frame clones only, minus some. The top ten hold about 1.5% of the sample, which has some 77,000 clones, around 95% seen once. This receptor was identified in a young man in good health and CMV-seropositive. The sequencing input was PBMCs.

This CDR3 reads CASSSPLSTEQFF. As DNA, the CDR3 is TGTGCCAGCAGCTCGCCCTTAAGCACTGAGCAGTTCTTC. This rearrangement joins TRBV7-3 to TRBJ2-1; D call uncertain. This CDR3 region has 13 residues. V dropped 4 bases and J dropped 9 bases, with 13 bases sitting between them. Germline loops: CDR1 SGHTA, CDR2 FQGTGA.